One sample yielded the 27 T cell receptor beta chains listed below, sequenced in a study of T cell responses to AZD1222 COVID-19 vaccine. Method: immunoSEQ multiplex PCR; TCRdb's copy keeps in-frame clones and lacks some. The data show about 200,000 clones, about 92% seen once. Sequenced here: peripheral blood, sampled 28 days after the second dose of the MenACWY control vaccine. The receptor source for this set is an adult who received the MenACWY meningococcal vaccine as a control.

This chain joins TRBV3-1 (or the pseudogene TRBV3-2) and TRBJ1-1; D gene uncertain. The V end lost 3 bases, the J end lost 1 base, and 6 bases lay between the germline ends. Germline CDR1 is LGHDT and CDR2 is YNNKEL (reference sequence). This CDR3 is 13 amino acids long. The CDR3 here is CASSQARNTEAFF. The CDR3 DNA reads as TGTGCCAGCAGCCAGGCCCGGAACACTGAAGCTTTCTTT.

The chain joins TRBV3-1 (or the pseudogene TRBV3-2) to TRBJ1-6, with D perhaps TRBD1 (5 bases). Germline CDR1 and CDR2: LGHDT and YNNKEL (reference sequence). This CDR3 region has 16 residues. Trimming left V 0 bases short and J 10 bases short, with 16 bases between. In DNA, the CDR3 is TGTGCCAGCAGCCAAGAACGGGACTACCCGATCTCACCCCTCCACTTT. It translates to CASSQERDYPISPLHF.

V gene TRBV3-1 (or the pseudogene TRBV3-2) combines with J gene TRBJ2-3; 7 bases map to TRBD2. Germline V gene data show CDR1 as LGHDT and CDR2 as YNNKEL (reference sequence). There are 15 residues in the CDR3. J lost 1 base, V lost 4 bases, and 5 bases had no gene match. The CDR3 nucleotides read TGTGCCAGCAGCCTAGTAGCGGGTGGCACAGATACGCAGTATTTT. Translated, it gives CASSLVAGGTDTQYF.

The rearrangement uses TRBV24-1 and TRBJ1-2; 8 positions agree with TRBD1. The germline gives CDR1 KGHDR, CDR2 SFDVKD. Losses at the gene ends were 10 bases for V and 4 bases for J; bases not matched to a gene: 7. The CDR3 length is 13 residues. CDR3 residues: CATNGGQGYGYTF. CDR3 nucleotides: TGTGCCACTAATGGAGGACAGGGCTATGGCTACACCTTC.

This clone has only one observation. V usage is TRBV5-1 and J usage is TRBJ1-2; TRBD1 is a possible D gene (5 bases). The CDR3 extends over 16 amino acids. The V end was cut by 3 bases, the J end by 4 bases, with 19 bases between. Germline V lookup: CDR1 SGHRS, CDR2 YFSETQ. The CDR3 coding sequence is TGCGCCAGCAGCTCCCCCTTATCTGACAGTCTCTATGGCTACACCTTC. This sequence encodes CASSSPLSDSLYGYTF.

The genes are TRBV7-6 and TRBJ1-2; weak D call: TRBD1 (6 bases). The germline V and J ends were trimmed by 5 bases and 4 bases, with 17 bases remaining between them. The CDR3 loop spans 15 amino acids. Germline loops: CDR1 SGHVS, CDR2 FNYEAQ. The CDR3 sequence is CASSTRPGVGYGYTF. The CDR3 nucleotides are TGTGCCAGCAGCACTCGCCCAGGGGTGGGCTATGGCTACACCTTC.

This clone was seen once. This sequence joins TRBV30 and TRBJ1-5; D is undetermined. V lost 2 bases and J 4 bases, leaving 9 bases between the germline ends. The CDR3 runs 13 residues. Germline-derived CDR1 and CDR2 are GTSNPN and SVGIG (reference sequence). CDR3 DNA sequence: TGTGCCTGGAGTAAGGGTCAAAATCAGCCCCAGCATTTT. It is translated as CAWSKGQNQPQHF.

The chain uses TRBV24-1 and TRBJ1-1; D perhaps matches TRBD1 (6 bases). Trimming pared 9 bases from V and 9 bases from J, leaving 16 bases between. Per the germline V gene, CDR1 is KGHDR and CDR2 is SFDVKD. The CDR3 contains 12 residues. CDR3 DNA: TGTGCCACCGCTGGCGAGGGACACAAAGCTTTCTTT. This gives the protein CATAGEGHKAFF.

V and J are TRBV27 and TRBJ1-6; possible D gene TRBD1, 5 bases. Looked up from germline, CDR1 is MNHEY and CDR2 is SMNVEV (reference sequence). This CDR3 comprises 15 residues. Trimming removed 6 bases at V and 7 bases at J, with 16 bases between. The CDR3 reads CASRTNQGNNSPLHF. CDR3 sequence (DNA): TGTGCCAGCAGGACGAATCAGGGAAACAATTCACCCCTCCACTTT.

This chain uses TRBV30 with TRBJ2-5; D unclear. V was pared by 0 bases and J by 4 bases, with 3 bases between. CDR3 size: 11 residues. Germline lookup yields CDR1 GTSNPN and CDR2 SVGIG (reference sequence). The CDR3 loop reads CAWSVIETQYF. CDR3 sequence (DNA): TGTGCCTGGAGTGTTATAGAGACCCAGTACTTC.

The chain uses TRBV28 and TRBJ2-2, with TRBD1 matching over 10 bases. Germline trimming cut 5 bases from V and 7 bases from J; bases unmatched to any gene: 7. The CDR3 is made up of 15 amino acids. In germline, CDR1 is MDHEN, CDR2 SYDVKM. The CDR3 sequence is CASSLRQGAYGELFF. CDR3 DNA: TGTGCCAGCAGTCTTAGACAGGGGGCCTACGGGGAGCTGTTTTTT.

In DNA form, the CDR3 reads TGTGCCAGCAGTCCCAAGGCTGCGGTCGGGACGGGAGGCACAGATACGCAGTATTTT. Its translation is CASSPKAAVGTGGTDTQYF. The chain employs TRBV7-9 and TRBJ2-3; TRBD2 might be the D (6 bases). Trimming removed 6 bases from V and 1 base from J, with 26 bases in between. The length of the CDR3 is 19 residues. From germline, CDR1 is SEHNR and CDR2 FQNEAQ (reference sequence).

The J gene is TRBJ1-2, the V gene TRBV7-8; no clear D. This CDR3 is built from 13 residues. V gave up 1 base and J gave up 4 bases, with 7 bases separating them. Per the germline V gene, CDR1 is SGHVS and CDR2 is FQNEAQ. CDR3: CASSLEAAYGYTF. For the CDR3, the DNA is TGTGCCAGCAGCTTAGAGGCAGCCTATGGCTACACCTTC.

This chain connects TRBV28 to TRBJ2-5; TRBD2 might be the D (5 bases). Germline V lookup: CDR1 MDHEN, CDR2 SYDVKM. This CDR3 has 13 residues. V lost 6 bases, J lost 1 base, and 9 bases lay in between. The CDR3 sequence: CASRRGSQETQYF. The CDR3 DNA reads TGTGCCAGCAGAAGAGGGAGCCAAGAGACCCAGTACTTC.

This CDR3 reads CASSLADGTSDYEQYF. The CDR3 coding sequence is TGTGCCAGCAGCTTAGCGGACGGGACTAGCGATTACGAGCAGTACTTC. This sequence joins TRBV7-9 and TRBJ2-7, with 10 bases lining up with TRBD2. The CDR3 is 16 residues long. J gave up 4 bases and V 0 bases, and 6 bases lay outside the gene matches. Germline CDR1 is SEHNR and CDR2 is FQNEAQ (reference sequence). Combining the CDR3 with reference TRBV7-9 and TRBJ2-7 gives the whole variable domain DTGVSQNPRHKITKRGQNVTFRCDPISEHNRLYWYRQTLGQGPEFLTYFQNEAQLEKSRLLSDRFSAERPKGSFSTLEIQRTEQGDSAMYLCASSLADGTSDYEQYFGPGTRLTVT.

This chain joins TRBV3-1 (or the pseudogene TRBV3-2) and TRBJ2-1; a possible D gene is TRBD1 (6 bases). Germline V gene lookup returns CDR1 LGHDT and CDR2 YNNKEL (reference sequence). This CDR3 contains 13 residues. Trimming took off 4 bases at V and 4 bases at J, with 8 bases between the two ends. CDR3 in amino acids: CASSPDSYNEQFF. The CDR3 DNA reads TGTGCCAGCAGCCCGGACAGTTACAATGAGCAGTTCTTC.

J is TRBJ1-2 and V is TRBV27; no firm D call. The length of the CDR3 is 14 residues. Germline V CDR1 and CDR2: MNHEY, SMNVEV (reference sequence). The ends were cut back, 2 bases at V and 8 bases at J, with 15 bases in the middle. The CDR3: CASSLRWATNGYTF. In DNA form, the CDR3 reads TGTGCCAGCAGTTTAAGGTGGGCGACGAACGGCTACACCTTC.

CDR3 sequence (DNA): TGCAGTGCTAGTCGCTACGCAGGACTAGCGAACTCTCCCCATGAGCAGTTCTTC. It encodes CSASRYAGLANSPHEQFF. The rearrangement links TRBV20-1 to TRBJ2-1, with TRBD2 identical over 9 bases. Germline V gene data show CDR1 as DFQATT and CDR2 as SNEGSKA (reference sequence). After removal of 3 bases from V and 8 bases from J, the junction contained 20 bases not matched to a gene. The CDR3 sequence is 18 residues long.

V gene TRBV19 combines with J gene TRBJ2-1; 14 positions match TRBD2. This CDR3 region has 17 residues. The germline CDR1 and CDR2 sequences are LNHDA and SQIVND (reference sequence). V shed 3 bases, J shed 2 bases, and the junction held 3 bases outside the gene matches. CDR3 coding DNA: TGTGCCAGTAGTATCCGGACTAGCGGGGGGCCCTACAATGAGCAGTTCTTC. Protein product: CASSIRTSGGPYNEQFF.

The chain carries TRBV3-1 (or the pseudogene TRBV3-2) and TRBJ2-5; D is undetermined. The germline CDR1 and CDR2 sequences are LGHDT and YNNKEL (reference sequence). The CDR3 is 13 amino acids. Trimming removed 1 base at V and 4 bases at J, with 7 bases between. The CDR3 sequence: CASSQVDGETQYF. Here the CDR3 DNA reads TGTGCCAGCAGCCAAGTGGACGGAGAGACCCAGTACTTC.

This clone was counted once. The chain has TRBV2 and TRBJ2-6; 7 bases line up with TRBD2. The CDR3 length is 15 residues. The germline gives CDR1 SNHLY, CDR2 FYNNEI. Unmatched junction bases numbered 4, after V lost 7 bases and J lost 1 base. The CDR3 nucleotides read TGTGCCAGCACGGGCGGGAGATCTGGGGCCAACGTCCTGACTTTC. It is translated as CASTGGRSGANVLTF.

The chain joins TRBV2 to TRBJ1-3; D remains unclear. Germline-derived CDR1 and CDR2 are SNHLY and FYNNEI. The CDR3 loop spans 16 amino acids. The ends were cut back, 6 bases at V and 0 bases at J, with 15 bases in the middle. In DNA, the CDR3 is TGTGCCAGCAGCGGACTCGCACTCCACTCTGGAAACACCATATATTTT. This sequence encodes CASSGLALHSGNTIYF.

In its sample, this clone was seen once. The V gene is TRBV7-2, the J gene TRBJ1-2; perhaps TRBD1 as D (5 bases). CDR1 and CDR2 (germline): SGHTA, FQGNSA. The CDR3 covers 12 residues. Trimming removed 8 bases from V and 8 bases from J, with 15 bases in between. The CDR3 region is CASAWGTGGYTF. In DNA form, the CDR3 reads TGTGCCAGCGCTTGGGGTACAGGAGGCTACACCTTC. Combining the CDR3 with reference TRBV7-2 and TRBJ1-2 gives the whole variable domain GAGVSQSPSNKVTEKGKDVELRCDPISGHTALYWYRQSLGQGLEFLIYFQGNSAPDKSGLPSDRFSAERTGGSVSTLTIQRTQQEDSAVYLCASAWGTGGYTFGSGTRLTVV.

The chain combines TRBV29-1 with TRBJ1-2, with a weak D call TRBD1 (5 bases). Trimming cost V 7 bases and J 6 bases, with 18 bases left between them. The CDR3 is 13 amino acids. CDR1 is SQVTM and CDR2 is ANQGSEA in the germline V gene. CDR3 sequence reads: CSALGTAANGYTF. CDR3 bases: TGCAGCGCCCTTGGGACCGCAGCCAATGGCTACACCTTC.

V is TRBV24-1 and J is TRBJ2-5; D unclear. CDR3 length equals 13 residues. V lost 5 bases and J 5 bases, leaving 11 bases between the germline ends. CDR1 and CDR2 from the germline V gene are KGHDR and SFDVKD. The CDR3 loop reads CATSVPGLETQYF. CDR3 bases: TGTGCCACCAGTGTCCCAGGTCTCGAGACCCAGTACTTC.

The V gene is TRBV28, the J gene TRBJ2-7; tentative D call: TRBD2 (6 bases). This CDR3 is built from 14 residues. V lost 3 bases, J lost 5 bases, and 14 bases lay in between. Germline assignment: CDR1 MDHEN and CDR2 SYDVKM. The CDR3: CASSLTPRGHEQYF. The CDR3 DNA is TGTGCCAGCAGTTTGACGCCGCGGGGTCACGAGCAGTACTTC.

The genes are TRBV5-1 and TRBJ1-1, with D possibly TRBD1 on 5 matching bases. This CDR3 is 14 amino acids long. Germline lookup yields CDR1 SGHRS and CDR2 YFSETQ. Trimming shortened V by 4 bases and J by 7 bases, and 17 bases separated the two germline ends. CDR3 DNA: TGCGCCAGCAGCCCCTCGGCAGGGAGTATTGAAGCTTTCTTT. It yields the protein CASSPSAGSIEAFF.